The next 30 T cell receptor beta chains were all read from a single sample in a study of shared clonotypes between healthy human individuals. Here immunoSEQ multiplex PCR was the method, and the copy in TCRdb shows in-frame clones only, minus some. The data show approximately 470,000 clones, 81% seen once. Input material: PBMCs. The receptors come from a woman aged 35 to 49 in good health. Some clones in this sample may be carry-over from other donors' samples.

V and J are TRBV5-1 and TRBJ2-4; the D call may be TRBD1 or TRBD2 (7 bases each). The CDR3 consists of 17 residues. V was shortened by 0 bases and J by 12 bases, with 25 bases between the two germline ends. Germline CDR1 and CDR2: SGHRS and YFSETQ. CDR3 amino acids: CASSLAGEGANPNDQYF. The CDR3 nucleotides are TGCGCCAGCAGCTTGGCCGGGGAGGGGGCGAATCCTAATGATCAGTACTTC.

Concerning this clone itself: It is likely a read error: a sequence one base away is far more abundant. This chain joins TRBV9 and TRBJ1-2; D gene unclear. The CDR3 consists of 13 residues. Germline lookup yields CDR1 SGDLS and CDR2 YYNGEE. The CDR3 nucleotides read TGTGCCAGCGGCGTTTCCGGGAACTATGGCTACACCTTC. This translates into CASGVSGNYGYTF.

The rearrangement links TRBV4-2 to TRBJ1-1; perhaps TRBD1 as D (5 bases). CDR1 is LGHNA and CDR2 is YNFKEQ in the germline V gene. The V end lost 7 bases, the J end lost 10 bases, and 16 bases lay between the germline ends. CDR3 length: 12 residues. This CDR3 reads CASKWGTAPAFF. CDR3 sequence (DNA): TGTGCCAGCAAATGGGGGACGGCCCCAGCTTTCTTT.

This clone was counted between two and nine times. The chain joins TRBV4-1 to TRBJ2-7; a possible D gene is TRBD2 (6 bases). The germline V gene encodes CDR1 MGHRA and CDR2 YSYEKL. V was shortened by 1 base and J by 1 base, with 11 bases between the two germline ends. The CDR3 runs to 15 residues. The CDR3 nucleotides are TGCGCCAGCAGCCAAGGGTGGGACTGGTCCTACGAGCAGTACTTC. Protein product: CASSQGWDWSYEQYF.

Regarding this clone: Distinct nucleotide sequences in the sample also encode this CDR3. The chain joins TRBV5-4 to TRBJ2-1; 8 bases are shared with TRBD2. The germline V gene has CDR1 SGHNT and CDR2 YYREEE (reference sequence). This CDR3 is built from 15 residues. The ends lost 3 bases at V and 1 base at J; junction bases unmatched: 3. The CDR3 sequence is CASSSSGSSYNEQFF. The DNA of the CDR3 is TGTGCCAGCAGCTCCAGCGGGAGTTCCTACAATGAGCAGTTCTTC.

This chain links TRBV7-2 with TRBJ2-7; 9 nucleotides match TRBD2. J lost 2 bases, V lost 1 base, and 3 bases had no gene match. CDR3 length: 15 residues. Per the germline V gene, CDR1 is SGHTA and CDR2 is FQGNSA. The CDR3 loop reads CASSLGLAVTYEQYF. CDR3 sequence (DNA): TGTGCCAGCAGCTTAGGACTAGCGGTAACCTACGAGCAGTACTTC.

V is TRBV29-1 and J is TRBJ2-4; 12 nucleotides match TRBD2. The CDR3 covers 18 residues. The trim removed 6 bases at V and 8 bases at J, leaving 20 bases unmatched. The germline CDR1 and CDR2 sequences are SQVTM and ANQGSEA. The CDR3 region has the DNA TGCAGCGTCCCCAAGGCGGTACGGCTAGCGGGAGGGCCTCACATTCAGTACTTC. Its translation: CSVPKAVRLAGGPHIQYF.

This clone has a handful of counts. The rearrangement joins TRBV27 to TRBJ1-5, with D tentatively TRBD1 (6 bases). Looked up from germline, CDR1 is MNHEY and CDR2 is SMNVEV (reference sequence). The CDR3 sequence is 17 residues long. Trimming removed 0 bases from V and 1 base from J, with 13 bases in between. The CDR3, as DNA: TGTGCCAGCAGTTTATCAGGGGGGTTCGGGAGCAATCAGCCCCAGCATTTT. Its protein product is CASSLSGGFGSNQPQHF.

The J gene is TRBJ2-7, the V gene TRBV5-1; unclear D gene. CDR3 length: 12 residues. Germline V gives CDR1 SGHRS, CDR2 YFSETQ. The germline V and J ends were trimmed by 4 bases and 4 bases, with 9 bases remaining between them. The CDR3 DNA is TGCGCCAGCAGCCGAGCGCCTTACGAGCAGTACTTC. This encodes CASSRAPYEQYF.

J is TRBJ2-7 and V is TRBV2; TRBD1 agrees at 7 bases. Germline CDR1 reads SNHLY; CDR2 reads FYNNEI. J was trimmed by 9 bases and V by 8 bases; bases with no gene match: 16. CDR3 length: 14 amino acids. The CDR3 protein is CASSKVGTAPGQYF. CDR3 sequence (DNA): TGTGCCAGCTCCAAAGTGGGGACAGCTCCCGGGCAGTACTTC.

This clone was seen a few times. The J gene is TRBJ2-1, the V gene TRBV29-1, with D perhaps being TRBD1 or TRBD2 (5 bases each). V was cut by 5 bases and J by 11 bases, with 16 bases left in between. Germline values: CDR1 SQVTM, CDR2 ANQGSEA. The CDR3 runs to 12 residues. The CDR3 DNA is TGCAGCGTTAATGTTGAGGGGCCCCAGCAGTTCTTC. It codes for CSVNVEGPQQFF.

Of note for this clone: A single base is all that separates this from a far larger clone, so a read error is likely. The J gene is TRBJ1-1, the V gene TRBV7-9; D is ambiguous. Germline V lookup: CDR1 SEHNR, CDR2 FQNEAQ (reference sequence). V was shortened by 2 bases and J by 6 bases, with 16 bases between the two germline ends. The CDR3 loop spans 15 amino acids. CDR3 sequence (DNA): TGTGCCAGCAGCTTAACTAGGGATGGGGTGGCTGAAGCTTTCTTT. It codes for CASSLTRDGVAEAFF.

The CDR3 here is CASSELGQGGYGYTF. CDR3 in DNA: TGTGCCAGCAGTGAGCTTGGGCAGGGAGGCTATGGCTACACCTTC. The chain uses TRBV2 and TRBJ1-2; TRBD1 might be the D (5 bases). Trimming shortened V by 3 bases and J by 4 bases, and 15 bases separated the two germline ends. Germline V lookup: CDR1 SNHLY, CDR2 FYNNEI. This CDR3 has 15 amino acids. Using reference TRBV2 and TRBJ1-2 for the parts outside the CDR3, the full variable domain is EPEVTQTPSHQVTQMGQEVILRCVPISNHLYFYWYRQILGQKVEFLVSFYNNEISEKSEIFDDQFSVERPDGSNFTLKIRSTKLEDSAMYFCASSELGQGGYGYTFGSGTRLTVV.

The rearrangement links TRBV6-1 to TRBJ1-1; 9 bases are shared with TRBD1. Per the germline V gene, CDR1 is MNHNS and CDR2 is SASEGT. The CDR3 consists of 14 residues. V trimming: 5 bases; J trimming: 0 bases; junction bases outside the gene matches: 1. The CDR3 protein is CASSWDRVNTEAFF. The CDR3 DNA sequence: TGTGCCAGCAGTTGGGACAGGGTGAACACTGAAGCTTTCTTT.

CDR3 DNA sequence: TGTGCCAGCAGTTACCCCCGGCGGGGATTAACAGATACGCAGTATTTT. Its protein is CASSYPRRGLTDTQYF. The chain couples TRBV6-6 to TRBJ2-3; D possibly corresponds to TRBD2 (6 bases). This CDR3 spans 16 amino acids. Trimming took off 2 bases at V and 3 bases at J, with 15 bases between the two ends. Germline CDR1 is MNHNY and CDR2 is SVGAGI (reference sequence).

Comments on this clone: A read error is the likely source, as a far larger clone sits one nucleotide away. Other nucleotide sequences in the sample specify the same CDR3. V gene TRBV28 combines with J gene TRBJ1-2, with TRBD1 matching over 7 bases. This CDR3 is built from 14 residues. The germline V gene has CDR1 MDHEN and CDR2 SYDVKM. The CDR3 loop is CASSLQGPNYGYTF. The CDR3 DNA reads TGTGCCAGCAGTCTACAGGGGCCCAACTATGGCTACACCTTT.

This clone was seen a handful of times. The CDR3 DNA reads TGTGCCAGCAGCCCTCGGACGGTGGGGACTGAAGCTTTCTTT. This sequence encodes CASSPRTVGTEAFF. The genes are TRBV11-2 and TRBJ1-1; no clear D. The CDR3 extends over 14 amino acids. Trimming cost V 5 bases and J 5 bases, with 15 bases left between them. From germline, CDR1 is SGHAT and CDR2 FQNNGV.

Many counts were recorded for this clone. The CDR3 sequence: CASTYDEGNTEAFF. The CDR3 nucleotides are TGTGCCAGCACCTACGATGAGGGGAACACTGAAGCTTTCTTT. The rearrangement links TRBV6-6 to TRBJ1-1; D call uncertain. V was shortened by 7 bases and J by 1 base, with 13 bases between the two germline ends. Per germline, CDR1 MNHNY and CDR2 SVGAGI (reference sequence). The length of the CDR3 is 14 residues.

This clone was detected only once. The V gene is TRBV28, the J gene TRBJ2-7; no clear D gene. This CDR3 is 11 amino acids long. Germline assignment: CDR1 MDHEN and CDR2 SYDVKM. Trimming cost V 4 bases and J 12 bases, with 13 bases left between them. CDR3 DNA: TGTGCCAGCAGTTCCAACATGTTGTGGTACTTC. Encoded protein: CASSSNMLWYF. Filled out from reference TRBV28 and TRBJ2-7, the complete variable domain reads DVKVTQSSRYLVKRTGEKVFLECVQDMDHENMFWYRQDPGLGLRLIYFSYDVKMKEKGDIPEGYSVSREKKERFSLILESASTNQTSMYLCASSSNMLWYFGPGTRLTVT.

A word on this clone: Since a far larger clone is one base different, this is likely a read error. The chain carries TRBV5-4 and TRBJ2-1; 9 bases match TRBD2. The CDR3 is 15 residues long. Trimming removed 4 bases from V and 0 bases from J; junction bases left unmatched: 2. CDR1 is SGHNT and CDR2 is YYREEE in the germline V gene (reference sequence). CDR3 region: CASSRSGSSYNEQFF. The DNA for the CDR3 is TGTGCCAGCAGCCGTAGCGGGAGCTCCTACAATGAGCAGTTCTTC.

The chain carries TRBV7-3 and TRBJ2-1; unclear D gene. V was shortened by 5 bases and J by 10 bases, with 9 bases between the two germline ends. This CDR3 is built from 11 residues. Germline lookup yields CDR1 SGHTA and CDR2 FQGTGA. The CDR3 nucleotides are TGTGCCAGCAGCCCAGGTGGGGAGCAGTTCTTC. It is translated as CASSPGGEQFF.

CDR3 sequence (DNA): TGTGCCAGCAGCCAGACAGGGCATGGCTACACCTTC. Residues: CASSQTGHGYTF. The chain is built from TRBV7-2 and TRBJ1-2; 7 bases fit TRBD1. From germline, CDR1 is SGHTA and CDR2 FQGNSA. The V gene end was trimmed by 5 bases and the J gene end by 6 bases; junction bases not matched to a gene: 3. The CDR3 contains 12 residues. Using reference TRBV7-2 and TRBJ1-2 for the parts outside the CDR3, the full variable domain is GAGVSQSPSNKVTEKGKDVELRCDPISGHTALYWYRQSLGQGLEFLIYFQGNSAPDKSGLPSDRFSAERTGGSVSTLTIQRTQQEDSAVYLCASSQTGHGYTFGSGTRLTVV.

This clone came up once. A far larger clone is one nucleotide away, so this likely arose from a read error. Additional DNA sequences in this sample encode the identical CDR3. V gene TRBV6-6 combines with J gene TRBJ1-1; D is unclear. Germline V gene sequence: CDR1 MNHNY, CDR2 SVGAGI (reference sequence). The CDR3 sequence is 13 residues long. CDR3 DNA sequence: TGTGCCAGCAGTTACTCGATAAGCACTGAAGCCTTCTTT. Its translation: CASSYSISTEAFF.

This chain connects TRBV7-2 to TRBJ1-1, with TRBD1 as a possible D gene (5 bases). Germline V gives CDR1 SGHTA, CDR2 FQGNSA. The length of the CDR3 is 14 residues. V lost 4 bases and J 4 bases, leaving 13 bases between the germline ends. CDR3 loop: CASSSLGGSTEAFF. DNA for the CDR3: TGTGCCAGCAGCTCCTTGGGGGGGAGCACTGAAGCTTTCTTT.

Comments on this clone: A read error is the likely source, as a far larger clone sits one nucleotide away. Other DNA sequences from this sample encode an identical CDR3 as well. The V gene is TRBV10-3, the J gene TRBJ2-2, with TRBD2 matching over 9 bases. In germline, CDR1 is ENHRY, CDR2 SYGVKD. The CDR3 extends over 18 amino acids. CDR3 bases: TGTGCTATCAGTGAAGGGGGGCGGGCTAGCGGGAATCGCGGGGAGCTGTTTTTT. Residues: CAISEGGRASGNRGELFF.

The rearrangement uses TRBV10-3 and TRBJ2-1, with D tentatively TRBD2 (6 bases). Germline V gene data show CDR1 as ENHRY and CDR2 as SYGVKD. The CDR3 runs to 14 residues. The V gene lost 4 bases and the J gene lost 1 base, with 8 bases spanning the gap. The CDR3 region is CAISAGGSYNEQFF. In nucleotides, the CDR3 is TGTGCCATCAGTGCTGGGGGGTCCTACAATGAGCAGTTCTTC.

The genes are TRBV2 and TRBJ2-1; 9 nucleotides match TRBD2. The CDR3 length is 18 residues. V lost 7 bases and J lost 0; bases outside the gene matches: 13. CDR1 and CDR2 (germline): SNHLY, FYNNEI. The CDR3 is CASIAGGSGGLSYNEQFF. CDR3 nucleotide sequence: TGTGCCAGCATCGCGGGTGGTAGCGGGGGACTCTCCTACAATGAGCAGTTCTTC.

CDR3 region: CASSLLGAADEQFF. The CDR3 nucleotides are TGTGCCAGCAGCTTACTCGGGGCGGCCGATGAGCAGTTCTTC. The chain links TRBV7-9 to TRBJ2-1; possibly TRBD1 or TRBD2 for D (5 bases each). The CDR3 has 14 amino acids. Trimming shortened V by 2 bases and J by 8 bases, and 13 bases separated the two germline ends. CDR1 and CDR2 (germline): SEHNR, FQNEAQ (reference sequence).

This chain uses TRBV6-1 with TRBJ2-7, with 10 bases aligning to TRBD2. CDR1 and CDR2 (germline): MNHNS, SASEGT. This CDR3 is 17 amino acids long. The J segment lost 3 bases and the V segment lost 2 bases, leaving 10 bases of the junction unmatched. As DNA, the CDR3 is TGTGCCAGCAGTGAATCTATGCGACTAGCGGGTATCTACGAGCAGTACTTC. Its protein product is CASSESMRLAGIYEQYF.

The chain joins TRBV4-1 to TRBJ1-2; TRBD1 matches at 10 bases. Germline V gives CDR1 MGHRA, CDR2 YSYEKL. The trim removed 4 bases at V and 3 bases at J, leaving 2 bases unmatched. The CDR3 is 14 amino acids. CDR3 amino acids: CASSRGTGDYGYTF. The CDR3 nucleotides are TGCGCCAGCAGCCGAGGGACAGGGGACTATGGCTACACCTTC.